This T cell receptor (beta chain) originates from a study of cytomegalovirus exposure and HLA in healthy donors. With 60 Vbeta and 13 Jbeta primers, the PCR was carried out. Only in-frame clones appear in the TCRdb table, and some are missing; sequencing was by immunoSEQ multiplex PCR. The data hold 110,000 to 150,000 clones, with about 82% observed a single time. This CDR3 comprises 16 residues. Germline V gives CDR1 ENHRY, CDR2 SYGVKD. The junction had 4 bases not matched to a gene; V was cut back by 4 bases and J by 6 bases. Material: PBMCs. This rearrangement joins TRBV10-3 to TRBJ2-2; 14 bases agree with TRBD2. This TCR came from a male donor in good health and CMV-seronegative. CDR3 in DNA: TGTGCCATCAGTGCATCGGGACTAGCGGGAGCCGGGGAGCTGTTTTTT. Residues: CAISASGLAGAGELFF.